The clone carrying this T cell receptor (beta chain) was counted a single time. As yet, its antigen is unknown. The data stem from a study of cytomegalovirus exposure and HLA in healthy donors. Broader study findings: 164 TCR beta chains were listed as cytomegalovirus-associated. CMV antigen specificity was confirmed in vitro for a few CMV-associated chains.

Sequenced by immunoSEQ multiplex PCR; TCRdb stores in-frame clones only, minus some. Of about 120,000 clones in the sample, roughly 90% are singletons; the top ten hold 1.5% to 2%. The CDR3 covers 14 residues. The germline gives CDR1 GTSNPN, CDR2 SVGIG (reference sequence). V was clipped by 0 bases and J by 1 base, with 9 bases between them. Material for sequencing was PBMCs. This TCR was recovered from a woman aged 18 to 35 in good health and CMV-seronegative. The rearrangement joins TRBV30 to TRBJ1-1; D unclear. The CDR3 loop is CAWSVAFGNTEAFF. The CDR3 DNA reads as TGTGCCTGGAGTGTAGCGTTCGGGAACACTGAAGCTTTCTTT.